The clone carrying this T cell receptor beta chain occurred once. Its antigen is still unknown. This entry is derived from a study of shared clonotypes between healthy human individuals. Study conclusions and caveats: Generally, estimated richness proved larger in naive subsets than it did in memory subsets. The researchers took only blood, and tissue repertoires probably look different.

Profiled with immunoSEQ multiplex PCR; TCRdb holds only in-frame clones, not every one. The data show about 2 million clones, roughly 95% seen once. CD4+ cell separation produced CD45RA+ naive and CD45RA-negative memory subsets. Germline V gene sequence: CDR1 SGHAT, CDR2 FQNNGV. The CDR3 is 13 amino acids. With 0 bases removed from V and 8 bases from J, the gap between germline ends came to 10 bases. The chain uses TRBV11-2 and TRBJ1-2; TRBD1 might be the D (5 bases). Sequences were obtained from naive CD4+ T cells sorted from blood. As for subset: CD45RA+ positively selected. This clonotype was sampled from a man between 18 and 35 years old in good health. The CDR3 region is CASSLDRVGGYTF. CDR3 nucleotide sequence: TGTGCCAGCAGCTTAGACAGGGTGGGAGGCTACACCTTC. Together with reference TRBV11-2 and TRBJ1-2, the CDR3 gives the full variable domain: EAGVAQSPRYKIIEKRQSVAFWCNPISGHATLYWYQQILGQGPKLLIQFQNNGVVDDSQLPKDRFSAERLKGVDSTLKIQPAKLEDSAVYLCASSLDRVGGYTFGSGTRLTVV.